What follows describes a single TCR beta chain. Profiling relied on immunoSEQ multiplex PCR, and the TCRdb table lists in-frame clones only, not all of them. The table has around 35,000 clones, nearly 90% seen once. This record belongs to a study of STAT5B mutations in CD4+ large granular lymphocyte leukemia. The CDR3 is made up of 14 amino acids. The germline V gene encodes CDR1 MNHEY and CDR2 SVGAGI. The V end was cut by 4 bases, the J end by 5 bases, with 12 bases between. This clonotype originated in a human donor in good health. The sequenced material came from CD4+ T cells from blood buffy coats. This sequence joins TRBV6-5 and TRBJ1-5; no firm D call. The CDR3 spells CASSSITRDQPQHF. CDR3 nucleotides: TGTGCCAGCAGTTCCATTACCCGAGATCAGCCCCAGCATTTT.